This TCR beta chain emerged from a study of CD8 T cells in ankylosing spondylitis. Study results and limitations: Matched ankylosing spondylitis synovial fluid reportedly contained a significantly enriched population of disease-linked clones.

Using quantitative 5'-RACE with molecular barcodes, the authors made TCR beta libraries. MiXCR, applied by TCRdb to the 5' RACE reads, yields one record per CDR3 protein. The sample includes approximately 28,000 distinct CDR3 sequences, 7.9% of them seen just once. This clonotype appeared a few times. Its specificity is unknown. Trimming cost V 6 bases and J 3 bases, with 11 bases left between them. CDR3 length equals 13 residues. Germline V gene lookup returns CDR1 MNHEY and CDR2 SVGEGT. The V gene is TRBV6-2 or TRBV6-3, the J gene TRBJ1-2; unclear D gene. The source material was blood. The clonotype comes from a male donor with ankylosing spondylitis or in good health (not recorded which). The CDR3 DNA follows: TGTGCCAGCAGCCCGGAGCCATACTATGGCTACACCTTC. As protein: CASSPEPYYGYTF.